This passage covers 16 T cell receptor beta chains from one sample sequenced in a study of Ad26.COV2.S vaccination and SARS-CoV-2 variants (dated by TCRdb to about 2021). Receptor libraries were prepared by the immunoSEQ multiplex PCR assay. TCRdb obtained this table from immuneACCESS and retained in-frame rearrangements with V and J assigned. These tables miss some clones; where compared with another copy, unresolved V genes account for less than half of the shortfall, and the remainder is unexplained. This sample gives some 390,000 clones in total; approximately 90% of them show up just once. The biggest ten clones account for around 3.4% of the sample. What this sample's treatment or condition label stands for: around 19 received Ad26.COV2.S at low or high dose, single or two shots; roughly five received placebo; per-sample allocation not given. Repertoires of vaccine and placebo recipients were sequenced from samples taken on day 63 after the first injection.

The specimen comprised peripheral blood, sampled in a trial of Ad26.COV2.S vaccine versus placebo. The receptors come from a person between 18 and 65 years old who received the Ad26.COV2.S COVID-19 vaccine or a placebo.

This rearrangement joins TRBV9 to TRBJ1-2; D is unresolved. Trimming took off 0 bases at V and 2 bases at J, with 14 bases between the two ends. The CDR3 contains 16 residues. Germline-derived CDR1 and CDR2 are SGDLS and YYNGEE. The CDR3 is CASSVAAGRANYGYTF. In nucleotides, the CDR3 is TGTGCCAGCAGCGTAGCCGCGGGGAGGGCCAACTATGGCTACACCTTC.

This clone was observed once. The V call is TRBV2, the J call TRBJ2-5; 8 positions match TRBD1. Germline V gene data show CDR1 as SNHLY and CDR2 as FYNNEI. The CDR3 covers 14 residues. J gave up 5 bases and V 6 bases, and 8 bases lay outside the gene matches. CDR3: CASSDPDRAETQYF. DNA for the CDR3: TGTGCCAGCAGCGACCCGGACAGGGCTGAGACCCAGTACTTC.

The chain recombines TRBV7-9 with TRBJ1-1, with 7 bases matching TRBD1. CDR1 SEHNR and CDR2 FQNEAQ come from the germline V gene (reference sequence). V lost 4 bases to trimming and J lost 5 bases; unmatched junction nucleotides: 7. This CDR3 contains 14 residues. The CDR3 DNA sequence: TGTGCCAGCAGCTCCCGACAGGGAGGGACTGAAGCTTTCTTT. Amino acids: CASSSRQGGTEAFF.

V and J are TRBV19 and TRBJ2-5, with a tentative D call TRBD2 (5 bases). With 4 bases removed from V and 1 base from J, the gap between germline ends came to 13 bases. CDR3 length equals 15 residues. Germline V gives CDR1 LNHDA, CDR2 SQIVND (reference sequence). CDR3 bases: TGTGCCAGTAGTAGATCTAGCACCCCCCAAGAGACCCAGTACTTC. Translating gives CASSRSSTPQETQYF.

CDR3 sequence: CATSEPQPSMNTEAFF. The CDR3 DNA sequence: TGTGCCACCAGTGAACCGCAGCCCAGTATGAACACTGAAGCTTTCTTT. The V gene is TRBV24-1, the J gene TRBJ1-1; unclear D gene. Germline V CDR1 and CDR2: KGHDR, SFDVKD. This CDR3 has 16 amino acids. Trimming shortened V by 4 bases and J by 0 bases, and 14 bases separated the two germline ends.

V usage is TRBV7-2 and J usage is TRBJ2-7; D not resolved. Trimming removed 1 base at V and 3 bases at J, with 10 bases between. The CDR3 length is 14 residues. Per the germline V gene, CDR1 is SGHTA and CDR2 is FQGNSA. CDR3 DNA sequence: TGTGCCAGCAGCTTAGGTCTAGTTCTCTACGAGCAGTACTTC. It encodes CASSLGLVLYEQYF.

The CDR3 here is CASSFGGRQGEQYF. The CDR3 DNA reads TGTGCCAGCAGCTTCGGTGGTCGTCAGGGCGAGCAGTACTTC. V is TRBV5-8 and J is TRBJ2-7; tentatively, D is TRBD1 (5 bases). V was pared by 2 bases and J by 6 bases, with 15 bases between. The CDR3 covers 14 residues. CDR1 and CDR2 from the germline V gene are SGHTS and YDEGEE.

As DNA, the CDR3 is TGTGCCAGCAGCTTAGCGCTTGGCGCAGAGAACACTGAAGCTTTCTTT. Amino acids: CASSLALGAENTEAFF. The chain has TRBV7-6 and TRBJ1-1; no reliable D call. Germline lookup yields CDR1 SGHVS and CDR2 FNYEAQ. The CDR3 has 16 amino acids. V lost 0 bases and J 1 base, leaving 12 bases between the germline ends.

The chain joins TRBV11-2 to TRBJ2-1, with 10 bases lining up with TRBD2. The CDR3 consists of 16 residues. Germline V gives CDR1 SGHAT, CDR2 FQNNGV. The J segment lost 6 bases and the V segment lost 1 base, leaving 6 bases of the junction unmatched. DNA of the CDR3: TGTGCCAGCAGCTTAGTAAGCCTAGCGGGGGCCAATGAGCAGTTCTTC. It yields the protein CASSLVSLAGANEQFF.

For this clone: The junction departs from germline at one end; a sequencing error may be responsible. The chain couples TRBV7-2 to TRBJ2-5, with 12 bases identical to TRBD2. The CDR3 consists of 17 residues. Germline lookup yields CDR1 SGHTA and CDR2 FQGNSA. The CDR3 loop reads CASSRILAGGPQGTQYF. In nucleotides, the CDR3 is TGTGCCAGCAGCCGTATACTAGCGGGGGGCCCGCAAGGGACCCAGTACTTC.

The chain has TRBV6-5 and TRBJ2-1; possibly TRBD1 or TRBD2 for D (6 bases each). The CDR3 extends over 12 amino acids. V lost 2 bases to trimming and J lost 15 bases, with 14 bases between them. Germline loops: CDR1 MNHEY, CDR2 SVGAGI. CDR3 DNA sequence: TGTGCCAGCAGTTACGTGGGGGGCGCACCGTTCTTC. Its translation is CASSYVGGAPFF.

The rearrangement links TRBV5-1 to TRBJ2-7; TRBD1 matches at 11 bases. The CDR3 totals 15 residues. The trim removed 4 bases at V and 4 bases at J, leaving 7 bases unmatched. The V gene's germline CDR1 is SGHRS and CDR2 YFSETQ. The DNA of the CDR3 is TGCGCCAGCAGCCCTCAGGGACAGGGGGTGTACGAGCAGTACTTC. It specifies CASSPQGQGVYEQYF.

The chain has TRBV9 and TRBJ1-2; maybe TRBD1 (6 bases). In germline, CDR1 is SGDLS, CDR2 YYNGEE. With 7 bases removed from V and 0 bases from J, the gap between germline ends came to 13 bases. This CDR3 is built from 14 residues. The CDR3 protein is CASGRTVANYGYTF. The DNA for the CDR3 is TGTGCCAGCGGCCGGACAGTTGCTAACTATGGCTACACCTTC.

The V and J genes are TRBV24-1 and TRBJ2-7; tentative D call: TRBD1 (6 bases). The CDR3 loop spans 15 amino acids. Trimming cost V 3 bases and J 3 bases, with 14 bases left between them. Germline CDR1 is KGHDR and CDR2 is SFDVKD. The CDR3 region is CATSDPSAGDYEQYF. CDR3 sequence (DNA): TGTGCCACCAGTGATCCATCGGCAGGGGACTACGAGCAGTACTTC.

The chain is built from TRBV18 and TRBJ2-4; 8 nucleotides align to TRBD1. Germline loops: CDR1 KGHSH, CDR2 LQKENI. The CDR3 covers 12 residues. Trimming removed 3 bases from V and 16 bases from J; junction bases left unmatched: 8. The CDR3 DNA reads as TGTGCCAGCTCACCGGACTCAGGGGGCGTTTACTTC. The encoded protein is CASSPDSGGVYF.

The V and J genes are TRBV6-4 and TRBJ1-2, with D perhaps TRBD1 (5 bases). The CDR3 loop spans 13 amino acids. Germline loops: CDR1 MRHNA, CDR2 SNTAGT. V was cut by 6 bases and J by 1 base, with 9 bases left in between. The CDR3 DNA sequence: TGTGCCAGCAGGCGGGGGGTTAACTATGGCTACACCTTC. Its protein is CASRRGVNYGYTF.